The rows below give T cell receptor beta chains drawn from one sample of a study of T-cell memory formation after mild COVID-19. TCRdb fed the 5' RACE reads into MiXCR, producing one record per CDR3 protein. This repertoire shows 250,000 to 300,000 distinct CDR3 sequences, around 15% found once; its top ten account for roughly 25%. Specimen: PBMCs or a T cell subset sorted from them (not recorded which). These receptors all come from a man younger than 35 who had mild COVID-19 (a few samples of this study predate the infection). Cell type and time point are not known. CDR3s include the opening cysteine and the closing phenylalanine or tryptophan. Fields, in order: D gene, V gene, clone size, J gene, CDR3 DNA, CDR3 protein. The D gene is left open where the match is weak. The listing skips clone size in some rows; elsewhere it reads once, few, many or a size class.

>TRBD1|TRBV5-4|NA|TRBJ1-6
TGTGCCAGCAGCCCAGGGGGACGGGGGAATTCACCCCTCCACTTT
CASSPGGRGNSPLHF
>TRBD2|TRBV5-1|many|TRBJ2-3
TGCGCCAGCAGCTTGGCCCGTGGCGGGGGGGCTAGCACAGATACGCAGTATTTT
CASSLARGGGASTDTQYF
>NA|TRBV3-1|NA|TRBJ1-1
TGTGCCAGCAGCCAAGATCCCATCCACACTGAAGCTTTCTTT
CASSQDPIHTEAFF
>NA|TRBV4-3|NA|TRBJ1-6
TGCGCCAGCAGCCGTCTCTTGGGGGGCTCATATAATTCACCCCTCCACTTT
CASSRLLGGSYNSPLHF
>TRBD1|TRBV24-1|once|TRBJ1-1
TGTGCCACCAGAATCGACAGGGGTTGGACTGAAGCTTTCTTT
CATRIDRGWTEAFF
>TRBD2|TRBV6-4|many|TRBJ2-3
TGTGCCAGCAGCCTAGCGGGGGGCGCAGATACGCAGTATTTT
CASSLAGGADTQYF
>TRBD2|TRBV4-2|once|TRBJ2-7
TGTGCCAGCAGCCAAGAGCTGGCTAGCGGGGTGGCCTACGAGCAGTACTTC
CASSQELASGVAYEQYF
>NA|TRBV5-6|few|TRBJ1-6
TGTGCCAGCAGCTACAAGGCCGACTATAATTCACCCCTCCACTTT
CASSYKADYNSPLHF
>NA|TRBV5-5|NA|TRBJ1-2
TGTGCCAGCAGCTTTTTCTTGGACACACCCTATGGCTACACCTTC
CASSFFLDTPYGYTF
>TRBD1|TRBV11-3|few|TRBJ2-3
TGTGCCAGCAGCCGAGGGGGCTTTGGCACAGATACGCAGTATTTT
CASSRGGFGTDTQYF
>NA|TRBV23-1|few|TRBJ2-2
TGCGCCAGCAGTCAATTAGGAGGGGAGAACACCGGGGAGCTGTTTTTT
CASSQLGGENTGELFF
>TRBD2|TRBV6-5|NA|TRBJ2-3
TGTGCCAGCAGTAAGACTAGCGGGGGGACCTTCACAGATACGCAGTATTTT
CASSKTSGGTFTDTQYF
>TRBD1|TRBV5-5|few|TRBJ1-1
TGTGCCAGCAGCTTGGGCGGCAGGGGGCTCACTGAAGCTTTCTTT
CASSLGGRGLTEAFF
>NA|TRBV9|NA|TRBJ1-1
TGTGCCAGCAGCGTAGGGGGCGGGGGAGATGGGGCTTTCTTT
CASSVGGGGDGAFF
>NA|TRBV12-3/TRBV12-4|many|TRBJ1-1
TGTGCCAGCAGTCCATGGGGGGTGAACACTGAAGCTTTCTTT
CASSPWGVNTEAFF
>NA|TRBV20-1|NA|TRBJ2-7
TGCAGTGCTGCGACTGGATCCTACGAGCAGTACTTC
CSAATGSYEQYF
>NA|TRBV20-1|many|TRBJ1-5
TGCAGTGCTACCCCTAGCAATCAGCCCCAGCATTTT
CSATPSNQPQHF
>NA|TRBV10-3|NA|TRBJ2-1
TGTGCCATCACCCAAAACACCGACAGAGAGCAGTTCTTC
CAITQNTDREQFF
>TRBD2|TRBV6-5|NA|TRBJ2-5
TGTGCCAGCAGTTACTCGACTAGCGGGGGGACCCAGTACTTC
CASSYSTSGGTQYF
>NA|TRBV9|NA|TRBJ1-5
TGTGCCAGCAGCGCCCGTGGTGTGAGTCAGCCCCAGCATTTT
CASSARGVSQPQHF
>NA|TRBV27|few|TRBJ1-6
TGTGCCAGCAGTTTAACAGGATTGGACTCACCCCTCCACTTT
CASSLTGLDSPLHF
>NA|TRBV12-3/TRBV12-4|few|TRBJ1-1
TGTGCCAGCAGTTTTAGGAGGGGCTTCGGCACTGAAGCTTTCTTT
CASSFRRGFGTEAFF
>TRBD1|TRBV7-9|NA|TRBJ2-5
TGTGCCAGCACCGACTCCGGGACAGGGGGCGCCGAGACCCAGTACTTC
CASTDSGTGGAETQYF
>NA|TRBV10-3|few|TRBJ1-6
TGTGCCATCAGTCCTCAGGAAGGAGGATCACCCCTCCACTTT
CAISPQEGGSPLHF
>NA|TRBV5-6|NA|TRBJ1-5
TGTGCCAGCAGCTTCCGGGATTCCTACGGTCAGCCCCAGCATTTT
CASSFRDSYGQPQHF